The 10 T cell receptor beta chains below were found in one sample sequenced in a study of blood T cell repertoires in COVID-19. The protocol was immunoSEQ multiplex PCR, while the TCRdb copy is restricted to in-frame clones and leaves out a portion. Here the sample spans 250,000 to 300,000 clones, 80% to 90% being singletons. The sample comprised peripheral blood. Receptor source: a woman aged 40 to 50 who had recovered from COVID-19.

This clone was picked up a small number of times. The chain has TRBV19 and TRBJ1-1, with D unclear. The V end was cut by 6 bases, the J end by 2 bases, with 10 bases between. CDR1 LNHDA and CDR2 SQIVND come from the germline V gene (reference sequence). This CDR3 is 13 amino acids long. CDR3 sequence (DNA): TGTGCCAGTAGCCCAACACTAAACACTGAAGCTTTCTTT. Amino acids: CASSPTLNTEAFF.

The chain employs TRBV15 and TRBJ2-2; D unclear. Germline V lookup: CDR1 LNHNV, CDR2 YYDKDF (reference sequence). Between the trimmed V and J ends, which lost 1 base and 4 bases, there was a span of 13 bases. The CDR3 consists of 16 residues. The DNA for the CDR3 is TGTGCCACCAGCAGAGGACTTACCCTAGGCACCGGGGAGCTGTTTTTT. Its translation: CATSRGLTLGTGELFF.

The chain recombines TRBV9 with TRBJ1-6, with 8 nucleotides matching TRBD1. The V and J ends lost 2 bases and 8 bases, in that order; junction bases with no gene match: 3. The CDR3 runs 14 residues. Per the germline V gene, CDR1 is SGDLS and CDR2 is YYNGEE. The chain's CDR3 is CASSVGQGDSPLHF. The CDR3 coding sequence is TGTGCCAGCAGCGTCGGACAGGGCGATTCACCCCTCCACTTT.

The J gene is TRBJ2-5, the V gene TRBV9, with TRBD1 matching 7 bases. CDR1 and CDR2 from the germline V gene are SGDLS and YYNGEE. Trimming at V came to 0 bases and at J to 4 bases, leaving 9 bases not matched to a gene. The CDR3 extends over 16 amino acids. The DNA of the CDR3 is TGTGCCAGCAGCGTAGGGACCGGGACAGCTGGAGAGACCCAGTACTTC. Translated: CASSVGTGTAGETQYF.

This clone was observed once. The chain links TRBV5-1 to TRBJ1-1; TRBD1 is a possible D gene (5 bases). The length of the CDR3 is 15 residues. Germline CDR1 and CDR2: SGHRS and YFSETQ. The V and J ends lost 1 base and 0 bases respectively, with 10 bases between them. The CDR3 loop is CASSLNRQMNTEAFF. CDR3 DNA sequence: TGCGCCAGCAGCTTGAACCGACAGATGAACACTGAAGCTTTCTTT. Drawing the rest from reference TRBV5-1 and TRBJ1-1, the complete variable domain is KAGVTQTPRYLIKTRGQQVTLSCSPISGHRSVSWYQQTPGQGLQFLFEYFSETQRNKGNFPGRFSGRQFSNSRSEMNVSTLELGDSALYLCASSLNRQMNTEAFFGQGTRLTVV.

Only a few counts were recorded for this clone. The rearrangement joins TRBV2 to TRBJ1-1; a possible D gene is TRBD1 (6 bases). Trimming removed 6 bases at V and 1 base at J, with 21 bases between. From germline, CDR1 is SNHLY and CDR2 FYNNEI. There are 17 residues in the CDR3. CDR3 coding DNA: TGTGCCAGCAGGGCCGACAGGACCTTAACTGGGAACACTGAAGCTTTCTTT. Its translation: CASRADRTLTGNTEAFF. Combining the CDR3 with reference TRBV2 and TRBJ1-1 gives the whole variable domain EPEVTQTPSHQVTQMGQEVILRCVPISNHLYFYWYRQILGQKVEFLVSFYNNEISEKSEIFDDQFSVERPDGSNFTLKIRSTKLEDSAMYFCASRADRTLTGNTEAFFGQGTRLTVV.

The chain links TRBV6-5 to TRBJ1-2, with D possibly matching TRBD1 (5 bases). The CDR3 spans 14 residues. The germline CDR1 and CDR2 sequences are MNHEY and SVGAGI. The V gene lost 8 bases and the J gene lost 0 bases, with 13 bases spanning the gap. CDR3 DNA sequence: TGTGCCAGCTCGTCGGCAGGGCCTAACTATGGCTACACCTTC. It codes for CASSSAGPNYGYTF.

This chain connects TRBV6-6 to TRBJ2-1, with D tentatively TRBD2 (5 bases). The V gene's germline CDR1 is MNHNY and CDR2 SVGAGI (reference sequence). The CDR3 is 13 amino acids. V was cut by 10 bases and J by 0 bases, with 10 bases left in between. The CDR3 nucleotides read TGTGCCATCTCCCGGGACTCCTACAATGAGCAGTTCTTC. It is translated as CAISRDSYNEQFF.

The chain is built from TRBV3-1 (or the pseudogene TRBV3-2) and TRBJ1-6; 8 bases agree with TRBD1. CDR1 LGHDT and CDR2 YNNKEL come from the germline V gene (reference sequence). Unmatched junction bases numbered 2, after V lost 3 bases and J lost 10 bases. There are 13 residues in the CDR3. The CDR3 loop reads CASSQGQESPLHF. The CDR3 coding sequence is TGTGCCAGCAGCCAGGGACAGGAGTCACCCCTCCACTTT.

In this sample, this clone turned up a few times. The V call is TRBV3-1 (or the pseudogene TRBV3-2), the J call TRBJ2-1; tentatively, D is TRBD2 (6 bases). Per the germline V gene, CDR1 is LGHDT and CDR2 is YNNKEL (reference sequence). CDR3 length: 17 residues. Trimming took off 4 bases at V and 4 bases at J, with 20 bases between the two ends. The CDR3 nucleotides read TGTGCCAGCAGCCCCTTTTTTGAGCGGGCTACATACAATGAGCAGTTCTTC. It yields the protein CASSPFFERATYNEQFF.